A selection of T cell receptor beta chains follows, all from one sample in a study of blood T cell repertoires in COVID-19. Clones were read by immunoSEQ multiplex PCR, and TCRdb kept only the in-frame ones, dropping some. Of 200,000 to 250,000 clones listed, about 82% are singletons. Material for sequencing was peripheral blood. These receptors all stem from a man at least 80 years old with acute or convalescent COVID-19. Each CDR3 is given with its conserved first and last residue. D genes are given only for firm matches. Expanded clones get a size class; other rows say once, few or many, or leave the size out.

j_call clone_size d_call v_call cdr3_aa cdr3_nt
TRBJ1-6 few . TRBV5-1 CASSLGDSLNSPLHF TGCGCCAGCAGCTTGGGTGACAGCCTTAATTCACCCCTCCACTTT
TRBJ2-4 . TRBD1 TRBV10-3 CATVGSRGNIQYF TGTGCCACCGTGGGGTCCAGGGGGAACATTCAGTACTTC
TRBJ1-3 few TRBD1 TRBV6-5 CATSKGAKLGNTIYF TGTGCCACTAGCAAGGGGGCTAAGCTTGGAAACACCATATATTTT
TRBJ1-1 . . TRBV3-1/TRBV3-2 CASSPPRGEAFF TGTGCCAGCAGCCCGCCGCGGGGAGAAGCTTTCTTT
TRBJ2-1 . TRBD2 TRBV5-4 CASSLTTSGGLDEQFF TGTGCCAGCAGCTTGACGACTAGCGGGGGCTTAGATGAGCAGTTCTTC
TRBJ2-7 . . TRBV5-1 CASSLGQWVGEQYF TGCGCCAGCAGCTTGGGACAGTGGGTTGGGGAGCAGTACTTC
TRBJ2-7 . TRBD2 TRBV10-3 CAITREGLLHYEQYF TGTGCCATCACCCGGGAGGGACTTCTCCACTACGAGCAGTACTTC
TRBJ1-1 . . TRBV18 CASSPIRIENTEAFF TGTGCCAGCTCACCAATCCGAATAGAGAACACTGAAGCTTTCTTT
TRBJ1-5 few TRBD1 TRBV7-9 CASSSGQVSHQPQHF TGTGCCAGCAGCTCGGGACAGGTTTCCCATCAGCCCCAGCATTTT
TRBJ1-2 . TRBD1 TRBV6-2/TRBV6-3 CASSSGTGNYGYTF TGTGCCAGCAGTAGCGGGACAGGGAACTATGGCTACACCTTC
TRBJ2-1 . . TRBV3-1/TRBV3-2 CASSQARGGEQFF TGTGCCAGCAGCCAAGCCCGGGGAGGCGAGCAGTTCTTC